A selection of T cell receptor beta chains follows, all from one sample in a study of cytomegalovirus exposure and HLA in healthy donors. Repertoires were generated with immunoSEQ multiplex PCR, while TCRdb's copy carries only in-frame clones and drops some. The table shows around 200,000 clones, with 85% to 90% occurring only once. The sample was PBMCs. The source of these receptors is a woman aged 18-29 years in good health and CMV-seronegative. Each CDR3 is given with its conserved first and last residue. A D gene is named only where the DNA matches it firmly. Clone size is given for some rows only: seen once, a few or many times, or a class if the clone is expanded.

D | J | size | V | DNA | CDR3
- | TRBJ2-7 | - | TRBV15 | TGTGCCACCAGCAGAGCACAGGGCTACGAGCAGTACTTC | CATSRAQGYEQYF
- | TRBJ2-3 | - | TRBV2 | TGTGCCAGCAGTGGGATCGGGAGTGGGACAGATACGCAGTATTTT | CASSGIGSGTDTQYF
- | TRBJ1-1 | - | TRBV19 | TGTGCCAGTAGTATTTTGGGCAACATGAACACTGAAGCTTTCTTT | CASSILGNMNTEAFF
- | TRBJ1-2 | - | TRBV7-3 | TGTGCCAGCAGAACGACAGGCGGCGCTCGGGGTGGTGGCTACACCTTC | CASRTTGGARGGGYTF
TRBD1 | TRBJ1-1 | - | TRBV7-8 | TGTGCCAGCAGCTTTGACAGGGCAAGGGCTTTCTTT | CASSFDRARAFF
- | TRBJ1-3 | - | TRBV4-3 | TGCGCCAGCAGCCAAGATCTGCGGGCGGGAGGAAACACCATATATTTT | CASSQDLRAGGNTIYF
- | TRBJ2-7 | - | TRBV6-5 | TGTGCCAGCGGGCCGGGGGTTTCCTACGAGCAGTACTTC | CASGPGVSYEQYF
- | TRBJ2-3 | - | TRBV6-4 | TGTGCCAGCAGTGACGTCCTAATTATGGGGGGGGCGAATACGCAGTATTTT | CASSDVLIMGGANTQYF
- | TRBJ2-7 | - | TRBV18 | TGTGCCAGCTCACCACAGGGGCGGGGAGCTGGGGGCGAGCAGTACTTC | CASSPQGRGAGGEQYF
TRBD2 | TRBJ2-1 | - | TRBV7-9 | TGTGCCAGCAACTGGGGGGGAGGCTCCTACAATGAGCAGTTCTTC | CASNWGGGSYNEQFF
- | TRBJ1-1 | - | TRBV23-1 | TGCGCCAGCAGTCAAAAAAGGGGCCCTGACAGGTACGCCCCCATGAACACTGAAGCTTTCTTT | CASSQKRGPDRYAPMNTEAFF
TRBD2 | TRBJ2-7 | - | TRBV15 | TGTGCCACCAGCAGAGCCGCCGGGACTATCGTCTACGAGCAGTACTTC | CATSRAAGTIVYEQYF
TRBD2 | TRBJ2-1 | once | TRBV7-3 | TGTGCCAGCAGCACGCAAGCGGGAGGGCCCAGTGAGCAGTTCTTC | CASSTQAGGPSEQFF
TRBD2 | TRBJ2-1 | - | TRBV7-3 | TGTGCCAGCAGCCTAACGGGAGGAGATAATGAGCAGTTCTTC | CASSLTGGDNEQFF
- | TRBJ2-7 | once | TRBV5-8 | TGTGCCAGCAGCCCGATAGTAGCAGCCGAGCAGTACTTC | CASSPIVAAEQYF
- | TRBJ2-7 | - | TRBV28 | TGTGCCAGCAGTTTATGGGACTTCAACTCCTACGAGCAGTACTTC | CASSLWDFNSYEQYF
TRBD2 | TRBJ2-7 | - | TRBV4-1 | TGCGCCAGCAGCTCTCGGGTAGCGGGGACTTCATACGAGCAGTACTTC | CASSSRVAGTSYEQYF
TRBD1 | TRBJ1-4 | - | TRBV15 | TGTGCCACCAGCAGAGGTGGGACAGGGATCGTGGGTGAAAAACTGTTTTTT | CATSRGGTGIVGEKLFF
TRBD2 | TRBJ2-1 | - | TRBV5-4 | TGTGCCAGCAGCTTAGCGGGGGAGCAGTTCTTC | CASSLAGEQFF
TRBD2 | TRBJ2-5 | - | TRBV18 | TGTGCCAGCTCACCCTCCGGGGGACTAACACCCGGAATGACCCAGTACTTC | CASSPSGGLTPGMTQYF
TRBD1 | TRBJ2-3 | - | TRBV7-9 | TGTTCCAGCAGCTTAGGGGACAGACCATCCACAGATACGCAGTATTTT | CSSSLGDRPSTDTQYF
- | TRBJ2-5 | - | TRBV19 | TGTGCCAGTAGCCGCGGTACGCAAGAGACCCAGTACTTC | CASSRGTQETQYF
TRBD2 | TRBJ2-2 | few | TRBV7-9 | TGTGCCAGCACCTTAGGCCTAGCGGCCACCGGGGAGCTGTTTTTT | CASTLGLAATGELFF
- | TRBJ1-1 | - | TRBV25-1 | TGTGCCAGCAAAGTGACCGGGTCCCCTGAAGCTTTCTTT | CASKVTGSPEAFF
- | TRBJ1-5 | - | TRBV6-5 | TGTGCCAGCAGCCCCCGGGTAGGCAATCAGCCCCAGCATTTT | CASSPRVGNQPQHF
- | TRBJ1-2 | - | TRBV10-3 | TGTGCCATCAGTGAGTCGGTTTTGTCAGGGCTTCCTGGCTACACCTTC | CAISESVLSGLPGYTF
TRBD2 | TRBJ2-1 | - | TRBV5-1 | TGCGCCAGCAGCTACGGAGGGACTAGCGGACGGGGCAATGAGCAGTTCTTC | CASSYGGTSGRGNEQFF
TRBD1 | TRBJ2-7 | - | TRBV4-1 | TGCGCCAGCAGCCAACGGGGACAGGGGCGCGACGAGCAGTACTTC | CASSQRGQGRDEQYF
- | TRBJ1-1 | - | TRBV5-6 | TGTGCCAGCAGCTTATCGACAGTCATGAACACTGAAGCTTTCTTT | CASSLSTVMNTEAFF
- | TRBJ2-2 | - | TRBV11-2 | TGTGCCAGCAGCCCCTCGGGTAGAGCGAACACCGGGGAGCTGTTTTTT | CASSPSGRANTGELFF
TRBD2 | TRBJ2-1 | - | TRBV10-3 | TGTGCCATCCGGGAACTAGCGGCTTACAATGAGCAGTTCTTC | CAIRELAAYNEQFF
- | TRBJ2-7 | - | TRBV4-3 | TGCGCCAGCAGCCACGGGGGTTTGGCGGGCATCTACGAGCAGTACTTC | CASSHGGLAGIYEQYF
- | TRBJ2-5 | - | TRBV4-1 | TGCGCCAGCAGCCAAAACGGGGCGGGGGCCGGGGAGACCCAGTACTTC | CASSQNGAGAGETQYF
- | TRBJ2-7 | few | TRBV19 | TGTGCCAGTAGTATAGTCGGCGGGAATATCATCTACGAGCAGTACTTC | CASSIVGGNIIYEQYF
- | TRBJ1-2 | - | TRBV25-1 | TGTGCCAGCAGTGGCCCGGGGAACGGGATTGGCTACACCTTC | CASSGPGNGIGYTF
TRBD1 | TRBJ1-5 | - | TRBV11-2 | TGTGCCAGCAGCTTAGACGGGGTAACAGGGGCCAATCAGCCCCAGCATTTT | CASSLDGVTGANQPQHF
- | TRBJ1-1 | few | TRBV5-4 | TGTGCCAGCAAGAGAACGGGGGGCACTGAAGCTTTCTTT | CASKRTGGTEAFF
TRBD1 | TRBJ1-5 | - | TRBV19 | TGTGCCAGTAGTAAGAACAGGGGGCCTCCGCATTTT | CASSKNRGPPHF
TRBD1 | TRBJ2-3 | - | TRBV13 | TGTGCCAGCAGCTGGAGGACAGGGGGCACAGATACGCAGTATTTT | CASSWRTGGTDTQYF
- | TRBJ1-2 | - | TRBV2 | TGTGCCCGGGGAAAGTCCTCTAACTATGGCTACACCTTC | CARGKSSNYGYTF
- | TRBJ2-4 | - | TRBV5-8 | TGTGCCAGCAGCCCGACAGGCCTAGCCAAAAACATTCAGTACTTC | CASSPTGLAKNIQYF
- | TRBJ2-2 | - | TRBV6-5 | TGTGCCAGCAGCCGAGTAGGGGGGGACACCGGGGAGCTGTTTTTT | CASSRVGGDTGELFF
- | TRBJ1-1 | few | TRBV6-5 | TGTGCCAGCAGGCACCGACAGAGGAACACTGAAGCTTTCTTT | CASRHRQRNTEAFF